This TCR beta chain originates from a study of T cell responses to AZD1222 COVID-19 vaccine. Whole-study findings and limits: Most donors were white British, females outnumbered males, and clonal diversity was possibly underestimated.

Germline V lookup: CDR1 SGHDN, CDR2 FVKESK. J lost 0 bases, V lost 3 bases, and 4 bases had no gene match. CDR3 length equals 16 residues. To note about this clone: Its antigen is undetermined.

The method was immunoSEQ multiplex PCR; TCRdb's version includes in-frame clones alone and lacks a portion of them. The sample consists of about 130,000 clones, about 87% of them appearing once. The receptor's source is an adult in good health. The specimen was peripheral blood, collected on day 0 of AZD1222 vaccination. This rearrangement joins TRBV14 to TRBJ1-1; 10 nucleotides agree with TRBD1. CDR3 amino acids: CASSQRQGALNTEAFF. Here the CDR3 DNA reads TGTGCCAGCAGCCAGAGACAGGGGGCCTTGAACACTGAAGCTTTCTTT.